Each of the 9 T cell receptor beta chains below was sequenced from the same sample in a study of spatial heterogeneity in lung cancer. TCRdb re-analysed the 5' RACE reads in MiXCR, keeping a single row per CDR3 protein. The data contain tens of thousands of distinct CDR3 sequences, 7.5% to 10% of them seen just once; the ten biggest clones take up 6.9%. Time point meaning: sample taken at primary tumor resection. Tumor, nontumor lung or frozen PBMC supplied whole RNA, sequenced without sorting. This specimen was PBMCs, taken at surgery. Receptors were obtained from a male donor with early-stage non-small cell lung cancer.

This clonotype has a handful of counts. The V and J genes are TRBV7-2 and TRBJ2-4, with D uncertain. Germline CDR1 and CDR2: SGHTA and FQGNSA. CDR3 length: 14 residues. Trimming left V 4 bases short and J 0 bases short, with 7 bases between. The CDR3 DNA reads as TGTGCCAGCAGCTCCGCTGTAGCCAAAAACATTCAGTACTTC. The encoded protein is CASSSAVAKNIQYF. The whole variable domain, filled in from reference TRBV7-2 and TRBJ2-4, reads GAGVSQSPSNKVTEKGKDVELRCDPISGHTALYWYRQSLGQGLEFLIYFQGNSAPDKSGLPSDRFSAERTGGSVSTLTIQRTQQEDSAVYLCASSSAVAKNIQYFGAGTRLSVL.

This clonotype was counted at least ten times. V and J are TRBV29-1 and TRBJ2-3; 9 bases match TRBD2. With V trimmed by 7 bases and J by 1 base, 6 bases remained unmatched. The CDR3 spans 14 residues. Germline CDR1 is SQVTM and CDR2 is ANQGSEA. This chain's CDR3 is CSGRREGGTDTQYF. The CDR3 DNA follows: TGCAGCGGACGGCGGGAGGGCGGCACAGATACGCAGTATTTT.

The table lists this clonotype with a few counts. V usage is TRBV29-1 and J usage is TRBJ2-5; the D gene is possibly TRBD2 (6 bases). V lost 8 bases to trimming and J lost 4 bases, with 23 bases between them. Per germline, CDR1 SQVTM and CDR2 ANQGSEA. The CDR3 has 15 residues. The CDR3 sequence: CSLRVRGMGLETQYF. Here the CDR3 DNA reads TGCAGCCTGAGGGTCCGGGGGATGGGGTTAGAGACCCAGTACTTC.

CDR3 nucleotide sequence: TGTGCCAGCAGCTTCTACAGGAATCAGCCCCAGCATTTT. Its translation: CASSFYRNQPQHF. J is TRBJ1-5 and V is TRBV3-1; TRBD1 is a possible D gene (5 bases). This CDR3 is built from 13 residues. The germline V and J ends were trimmed by 5 bases and 4 bases, with 9 bases remaining between them. Germline V gene sequence: CDR1 LGHDT, CDR2 YNNKEL (reference sequence).

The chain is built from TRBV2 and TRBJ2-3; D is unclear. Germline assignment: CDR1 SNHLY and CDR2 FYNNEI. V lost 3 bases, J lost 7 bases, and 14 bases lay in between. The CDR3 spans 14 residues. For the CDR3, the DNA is TGTGCCAGCAGTGACAGCCTAACTTCGAATACGCAGTATTTT. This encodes CASSDSLTSNTQYF.

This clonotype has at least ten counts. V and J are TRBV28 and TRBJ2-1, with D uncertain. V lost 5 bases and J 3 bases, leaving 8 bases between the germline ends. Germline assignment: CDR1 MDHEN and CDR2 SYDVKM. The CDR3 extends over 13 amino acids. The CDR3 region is CASSLGIYNEQFF. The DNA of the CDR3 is TGTGCCAGCAGTCTGGGAATCTACAATGAGCAGTTCTTC.

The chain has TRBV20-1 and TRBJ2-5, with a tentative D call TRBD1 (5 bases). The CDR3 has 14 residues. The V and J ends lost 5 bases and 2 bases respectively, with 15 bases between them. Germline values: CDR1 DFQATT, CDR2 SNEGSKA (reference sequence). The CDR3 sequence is CSAGLQASQETQYF. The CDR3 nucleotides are TGCAGTGCTGGCTTACAGGCCTCTCAAGAGACCCAGTACTTC.

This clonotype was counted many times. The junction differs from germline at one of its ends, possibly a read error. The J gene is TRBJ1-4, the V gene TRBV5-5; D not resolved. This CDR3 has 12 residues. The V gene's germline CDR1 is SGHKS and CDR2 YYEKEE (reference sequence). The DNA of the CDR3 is TGTGCCAGCAGCTTGGCGTTAGATGTCCTCAATTTT. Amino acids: CASSLALDVLNF.

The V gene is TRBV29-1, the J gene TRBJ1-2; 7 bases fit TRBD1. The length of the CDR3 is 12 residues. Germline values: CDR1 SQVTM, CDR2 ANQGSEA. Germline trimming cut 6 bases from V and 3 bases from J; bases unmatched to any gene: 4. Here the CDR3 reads CSVGGSYYGYTF. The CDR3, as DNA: TGCAGCGTAGGGGGCAGTTACTATGGCTACACCTTC.